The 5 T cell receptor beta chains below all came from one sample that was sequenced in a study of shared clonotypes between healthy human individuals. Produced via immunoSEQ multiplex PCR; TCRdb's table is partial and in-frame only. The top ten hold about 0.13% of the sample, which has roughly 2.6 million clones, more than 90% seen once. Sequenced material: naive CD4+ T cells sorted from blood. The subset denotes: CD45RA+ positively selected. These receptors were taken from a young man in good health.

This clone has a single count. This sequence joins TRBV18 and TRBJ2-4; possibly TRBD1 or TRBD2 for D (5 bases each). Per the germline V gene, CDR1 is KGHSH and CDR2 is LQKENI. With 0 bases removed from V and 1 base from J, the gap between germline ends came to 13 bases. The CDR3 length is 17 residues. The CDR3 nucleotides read TGTGCCAGCTCACCACCGGGAGTAGGGGTGGCCAAAAACATTCAGTACTTC. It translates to CASSPPGVGVAKNIQYF. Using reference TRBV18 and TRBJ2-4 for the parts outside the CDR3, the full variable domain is NAGVMQNPRHLVRRRGQEARLRCSPMKGHSHVYWYRQLPEEGLKFMVYLQKENIIDESGMPKERFSAEFPKEGPSILRIQQVVRGDSAAYFCASSPPGVGVAKNIQYFGAGTRLSVL.

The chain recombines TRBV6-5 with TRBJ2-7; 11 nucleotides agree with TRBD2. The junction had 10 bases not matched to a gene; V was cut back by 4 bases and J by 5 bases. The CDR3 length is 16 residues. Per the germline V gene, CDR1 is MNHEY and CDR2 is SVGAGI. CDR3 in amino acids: CASSSTRTSGGHEQYF. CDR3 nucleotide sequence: TGTGCCAGCAGTTCCACCCGCACTAGCGGGGGCCACGAGCAGTACTTC.

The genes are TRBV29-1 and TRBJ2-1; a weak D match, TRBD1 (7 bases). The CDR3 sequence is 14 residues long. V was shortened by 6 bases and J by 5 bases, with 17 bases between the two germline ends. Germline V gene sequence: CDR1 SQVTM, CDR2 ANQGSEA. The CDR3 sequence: CSVGGTGVDNEQFF. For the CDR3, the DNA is TGCAGCGTGGGGGGAACAGGGGTTGACAATGAGCAGTTCTTC.

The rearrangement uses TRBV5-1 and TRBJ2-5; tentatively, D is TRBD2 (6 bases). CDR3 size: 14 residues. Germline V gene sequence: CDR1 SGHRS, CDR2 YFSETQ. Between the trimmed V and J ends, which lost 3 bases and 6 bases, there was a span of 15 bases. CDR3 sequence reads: CASSSERGGKTQYF. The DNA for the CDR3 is TGCGCCAGCAGCTCGGAACGGGGAGGAAAGACCCAGTACTTC.

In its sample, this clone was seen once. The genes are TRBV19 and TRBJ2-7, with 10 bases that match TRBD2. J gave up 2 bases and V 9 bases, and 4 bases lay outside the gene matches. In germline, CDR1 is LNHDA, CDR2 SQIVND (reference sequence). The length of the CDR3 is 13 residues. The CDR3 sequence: CASSLAGAYEQYF. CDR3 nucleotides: TGTGCCAGCTCCCTAGCGGGAGCCTACGAGCAGTACTTC.